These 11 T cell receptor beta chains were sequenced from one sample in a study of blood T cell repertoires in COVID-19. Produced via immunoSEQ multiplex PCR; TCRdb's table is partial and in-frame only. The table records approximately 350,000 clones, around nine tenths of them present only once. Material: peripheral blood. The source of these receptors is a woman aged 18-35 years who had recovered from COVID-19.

DNA of the CDR3: TGTGCCAGCACGCTTTCTAGCGGGAGGGCCACTGAGCAGTTCTTC. This encodes CASTLSSGRATEQFF. The J gene is TRBJ2-1, the V gene TRBV11-3; 12 bases fit TRBD2. V trimming: 7 bases; J trimming: 9 bases; junction bases outside the gene matches: 10. Germline V lookup: CDR1 SGHNT, CDR2 YENEEA. The CDR3 spans 15 residues.

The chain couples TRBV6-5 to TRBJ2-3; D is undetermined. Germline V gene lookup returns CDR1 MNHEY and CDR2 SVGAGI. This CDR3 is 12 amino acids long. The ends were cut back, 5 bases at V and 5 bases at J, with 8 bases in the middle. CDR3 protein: CASSMNRDTQYF. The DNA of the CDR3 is TGTGCCAGCAGTATGAACAGAGATACGCAGTATTTT.

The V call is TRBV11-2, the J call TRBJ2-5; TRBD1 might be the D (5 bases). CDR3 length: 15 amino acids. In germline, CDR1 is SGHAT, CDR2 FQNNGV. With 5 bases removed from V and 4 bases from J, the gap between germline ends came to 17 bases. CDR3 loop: CASSTPLGAPETQYF. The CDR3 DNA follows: TGTGCCAGCAGCACCCCACTTGGGGCCCCAGAGACCCAGTACTTC.

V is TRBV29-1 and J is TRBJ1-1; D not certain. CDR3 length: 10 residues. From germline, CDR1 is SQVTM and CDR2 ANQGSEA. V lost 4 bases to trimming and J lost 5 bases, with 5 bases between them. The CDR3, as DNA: TGCAGCGTTGTTCTGACTGAAGCTTTCTTT. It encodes CSVVLTEAFF.

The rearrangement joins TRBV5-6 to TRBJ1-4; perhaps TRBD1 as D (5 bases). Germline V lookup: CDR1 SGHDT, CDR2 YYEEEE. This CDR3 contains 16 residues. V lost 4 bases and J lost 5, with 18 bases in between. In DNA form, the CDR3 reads TGTGCCAGCAGCGATGCGGGGGGTGCCTCGAATGAAAAACTGTTTTTT. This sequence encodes CASSDAGGASNEKLFF. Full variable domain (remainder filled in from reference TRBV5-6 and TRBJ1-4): DAGVTQSPTHLIKTRGQQVTLRCSPKSGHDTVSWYQQALGQGPQFIFQYYEEEERQRGNFPDRFSGHQFPNYSSELNVNALLLGDSALYLCASSDAGGASNEKLFFGSGTQLSVL.

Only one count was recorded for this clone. The CDR3 DNA reads TGTGCCAGCAGTTACTCACCCGGACAGGGCCCCCAGTTCTTC. Its translation is CASSYSPGQGPQFF. This chain connects TRBV6-5 to TRBJ2-1; the match to TRBD1 covers 8 bases. CDR3 length: 14 amino acids. Trimming at V came to 0 bases and at J to 13 bases, leaving 8 bases not matched to a gene. Germline CDR1 is MNHEY and CDR2 is SVGAGI.

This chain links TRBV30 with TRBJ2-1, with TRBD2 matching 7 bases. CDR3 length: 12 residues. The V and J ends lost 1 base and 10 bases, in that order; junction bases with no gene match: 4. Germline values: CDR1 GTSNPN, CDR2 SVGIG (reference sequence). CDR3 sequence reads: CAWSGGGQEQFF. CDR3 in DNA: TGTGCCTGGAGTGGGGGGGGTCAGGAGCAGTTCTTC.

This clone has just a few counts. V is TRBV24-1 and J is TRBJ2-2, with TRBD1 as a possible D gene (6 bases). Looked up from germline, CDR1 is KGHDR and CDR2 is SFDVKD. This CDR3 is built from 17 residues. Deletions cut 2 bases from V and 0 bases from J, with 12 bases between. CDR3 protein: CATSDYPDRTNTGELFF. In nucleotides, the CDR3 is TGTGCCACCAGTGATTACCCCGACAGGACGAACACCGGGGAGCTGTTTTTT.

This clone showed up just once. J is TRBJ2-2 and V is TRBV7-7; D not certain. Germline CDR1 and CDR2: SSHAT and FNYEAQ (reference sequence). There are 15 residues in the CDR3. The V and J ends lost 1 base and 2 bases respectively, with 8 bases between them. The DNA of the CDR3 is TGTGCCAGCAGCTTAGGAGGAGCCAACACCGGGGAGCTGTTTTTT. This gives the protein CASSLGGANTGELFF.

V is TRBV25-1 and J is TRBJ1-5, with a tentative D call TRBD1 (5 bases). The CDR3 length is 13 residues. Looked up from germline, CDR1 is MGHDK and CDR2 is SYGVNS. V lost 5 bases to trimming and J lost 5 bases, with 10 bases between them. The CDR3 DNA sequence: TGTGCCAGCAGTTCGGGGGACTATCAGCCCCAGCATTTT. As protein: CASSSGDYQPQHF.

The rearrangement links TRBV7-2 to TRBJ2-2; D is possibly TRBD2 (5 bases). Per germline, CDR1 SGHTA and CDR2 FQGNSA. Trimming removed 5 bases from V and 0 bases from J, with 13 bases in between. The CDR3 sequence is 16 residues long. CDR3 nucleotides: TGTGCCAGCAGCCACGAGGCAGCGGCGAACACCGGGGAGCTGTTTTTT. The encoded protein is CASSHEAAANTGELFF.